Given below is one T cell receptor (beta chain) in context. As yet, its antigen is unknown. The CDR3 runs 15 residues. CDR1 is SGHRS and CDR2 is YFSETQ in the germline V gene. Trimming removed 3 bases from V and 3 bases from J, with 12 bases in between. The data were obtained in a study of post-analysis software for immune sequencing data. Study-wide context: Relapsing-remitting, secondary progressive and progressive-relapsing forms of multiple sclerosis all featured among disease courses. Whole-study results and caveats: When the samples were clustered directly with F measure, those that had been prepared in the same batch showed strong co-clustering. Diversity measured as normalized Chao1 was significantly lower in multiple sclerosis patients than in controls. In patients, TRBV5-6, TRBV5-1 and TRBV20-1 belonged to 4 or 5 TRBV segments found more frequently than in controls.

The TCR beta cDNA libraries carried unique molecular identifiers. Between roughly 0.95 and 10 million T cells gave rise to 500,000 to 650,000 cDNA molecules. In TCRdb, the PCR reads were re-called with MiXCR into one record per CDR3 protein. The table lists a few hundred thousand distinct CDR3 sequences, around 37% of them singletons. The sequence derives from a girl aged 10-17 years with multiple sclerosis. Specimen: blood. The chain couples TRBV5-1 to TRBJ2-2; weak D call: TRBD1 (6 bases). The CDR3, as DNA: TGCGCCAGCAGCTGGGGACAACAAGACACCGGGGAGCTGTTTTTT. It specifies CASSWGQQDTGELFF.